The clone carrying this T cell receptor beta chain occurred a few times. V lost 5 bases to trimming and J lost 2 bases, with 10 bases between them. CDR1 and CDR2 (germline): MNHEY, SMNVEV (reference sequence). This CDR3 is built from 13 residues. The record originates from a study of TIL therapy for anti-PD-1-resistant metastatic lung cancer. The libraries were made with immunoSEQ v3. The protocol was immunoSEQ multiplex PCR, while the TCRdb copy is restricted to in-frame clones and leaves out a portion. The table lists 55,000 to 65,000 clones, 70% to 75% of them singletons, with more than 1.5% in the top ten. Time point indicated: pre-treatment sample, taken before nivolumab and TIL therapy.

The rearrangement uses TRBV27 and TRBJ2-7; no clear D. Sequencing was performed on blood, taken at baseline. The source is a person aged 25-80 years with non-small cell lung cancer. CDR3 sequence reads: CASSPKVTYEQYF. The CDR3, as DNA: TGTGCCAGCAGTCCGAAAGTGACCTACGAGCAGTACTTC.